This T cell receptor (beta chain) was identified during a study of blood T cell repertoires in COVID-19. For the study at large: Researchers got acute and convalescent COVID-19 samples from the United States, Italy and Spain. From T cells, B-cell-depleted T cells, or PBMCs came the material, which was cDNA or gDNA.

Trimming removed 7 bases from V and 6 bases from J; junction bases left unmatched: 5. CDR3 length: 13 amino acids. The germline gives CDR1 MNHEY, CDR2 SVGAGI. Per the original data handling: Nucleated cell counts were estimated from reference gene primer amplification. Here immunoSEQ multiplex PCR was the method, and the copy in TCRdb shows in-frame clones only, minus some. That table furnishes V, J and clone size, whereas the DNA furnished D and trimming. Among about 68,000 clones listed, 75% to 90% were seen once. This clone was picked up one time. The rearrangement links TRBV6-5 to TRBJ1-2; 10 bases fit TRBD1. The TCR originated in a human donor in a cohort sampled during active COVID-19. Source material: peripheral blood. In nucleotides, the CDR3 is TGTGCCAGCAACGACAGGGGGCGGCATGGCTACACCTTC. It translates to CASNDRGRHGYTF.